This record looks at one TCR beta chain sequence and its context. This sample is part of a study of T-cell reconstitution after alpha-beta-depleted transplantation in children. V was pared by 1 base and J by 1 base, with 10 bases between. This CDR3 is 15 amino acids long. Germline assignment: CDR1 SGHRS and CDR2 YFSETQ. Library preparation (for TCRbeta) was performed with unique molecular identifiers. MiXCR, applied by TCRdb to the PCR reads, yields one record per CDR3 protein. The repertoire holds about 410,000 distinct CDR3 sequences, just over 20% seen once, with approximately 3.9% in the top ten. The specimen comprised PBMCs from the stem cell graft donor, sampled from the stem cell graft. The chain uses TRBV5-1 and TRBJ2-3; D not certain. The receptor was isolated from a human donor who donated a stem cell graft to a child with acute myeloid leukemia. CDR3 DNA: TGCGCCAGCAGCTTGAAGGGTGGGGGCACAGATACGCAGTATTTT. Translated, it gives CASSLKGGGTDTQYF.